This TCR beta chain is from a study of beta chain features in type 1 diabetes. Background on the study: There was similarity between patients and healthy donors in age, gender and cell yields. The study's findings and limits: Overrepresentation of cells with high TCR expression could result from cDNA sequencing. Among all four CD4+ subsets, Type 1 diabetes patients had TCRB CDR3s that were moderately but significantly shorter.

Germline V CDR1 and CDR2: GTSNPN, SVGIG (reference sequence). V shed 7 bases and J 2 bases; nucleotides not matched to a gene: 11. CDR3 size: 17 residues. This clone was seen more than once but under ten times. The target antigen is unknown. Every bit of the isolated RNA underwent reverse transcription, so sequencing read expressed TCRB transcripts. The study sequenced naive, central memory and regulatory T cell samples to an average of about 3.5 million reads. The protocol was immunoSEQ multiplex PCR, while the TCRdb copy is restricted to in-frame clones and leaves out a portion. The sample lists about 340,000 clones, about 13% occurring once.

The J gene is TRBJ2-6, the V gene TRBV30; TRBD1 matches at 10 bases. The source material was naive CD4+ T cells from blood. The receptor comes from a woman under 30 with type 1 diabetes. The CDR3 region has the DNA TGTGCCTTAAAACCGGGACAGGGGAATCCTGGGGCCAACGTCCTGACTTTC. Protein sequence: CALKPGQGNPGANVLTF.